The clone carrying this T cell receptor (beta chain) turned up a few times. As yet, its antigen is unknown. The source of the sample is a study of regulatory T cells in long-lasting Graves disease. General study findings and limits: TCR diversity in persistent Graves' patients was below that of newly diagnosed ones. In persistent patients, shared public clonotypes (more than 2,500) outnumbered those in new patients (approximately 970). There was favoring of TRBV28, TRBJ1-2 and TRBJ2-5 in persistent disease.

Time point indicated: newly diagnosed GD, antithyroid drugs for less than 3 months. Scientists built the TCR library using RNA that was extracted from PBMCs. Assembly of TCR beta libraries relied on iRepertoire HTBI primers together with Arm-PCR of CDR3 regions. TCRdb re-called the multiplex PCR reads with MiXCR, one entry per CDR3 protein. The sample holds about 610,000 distinct CDR3 sequences, around 16% seen once. The CDR3 is 13 amino acids. The V end lost 11 bases, the J end lost 6 bases, and 14 bases lay between the germline ends. Germline values: CDR1 MDHEN, CDR2 SYDVKM. The sample was also reused in another study, on T cells in Graves' hyperthyroidism and ophthalmopathy. That study reports: Stable Graves' hyperthyroidism meant no ophthalmopathy progression within 18 months.

V and J are TRBV28 and TRBJ1-6; D might be TRBD1 (5 bases). The receptor was isolated from a young man with Graves disease. The source material was peripheral blood mononuclear cells (PBMCs), sampled at new diagnosis, from a patient treated with antithyroid drugs. The CDR3 DNA reads as TGTGCCGACCAGACAGACACTAATTCACCCCTCCACTTT. It encodes CADQTDTNSPLHF.